This TCR beta chain was sequenced during a study of identical twins. The CDR3 totals 13 residues. With 7 bases removed from V and 2 bases from J, the gap between germline ends came to 10 bases. Germline V gives CDR1 LNHDA, CDR2 SQIVND (reference sequence). Regarding the study as a whole: Carriage of fewer insertions was seen in abundant cord blood beta clonotypes, whereas memory repertoires showed none.

Details on this clonotype: The antigen remains undetermined.

MiXCR was run by TCRdb on the 5' RACE reads, yielding one entry per CDR3 protein. The sample holds about 470,000 distinct CDR3 sequences, 20% to 25% seen once. The sample was also reused in another study, on T cells expressing NK-cell markers. That paper adds: In more than 5 donors, dominant CD3+CD56+NKG2C+ clonotypes ranked among the top 10 CD8+ clonotypes. In several donors, dominant clonotypes made up about 28.3-65% of CD3+CD56-NKG2C+ cells.

Sequencing was carried out using CD4+ T cells sorted from blood. This chain uses TRBV19 with TRBJ2-3, with D uncertain. This TCR was sampled from a woman in her late teens or twenties in good health. As DNA, the CDR3 is TGTGCCAGTACTTCGTTCCTCACAGATACGCAGTATTTT. Its protein product is CASTSFLTDTQYF.